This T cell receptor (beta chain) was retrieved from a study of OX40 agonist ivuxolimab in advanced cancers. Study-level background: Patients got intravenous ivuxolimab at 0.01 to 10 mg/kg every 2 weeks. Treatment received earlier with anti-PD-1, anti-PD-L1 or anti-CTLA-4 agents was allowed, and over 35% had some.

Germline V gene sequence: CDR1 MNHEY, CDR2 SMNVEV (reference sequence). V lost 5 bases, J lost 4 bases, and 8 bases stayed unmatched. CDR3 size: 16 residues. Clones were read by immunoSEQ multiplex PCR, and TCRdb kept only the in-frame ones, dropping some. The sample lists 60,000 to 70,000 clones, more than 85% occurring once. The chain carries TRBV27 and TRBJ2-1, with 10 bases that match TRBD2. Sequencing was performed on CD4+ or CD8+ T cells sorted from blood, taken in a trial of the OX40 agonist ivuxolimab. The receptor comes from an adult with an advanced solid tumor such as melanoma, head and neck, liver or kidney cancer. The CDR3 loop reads CASSRNSGRTYNEQFF. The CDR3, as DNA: TGTGCCAGCAGTCGGAATAGCGGGAGGACGTACAATGAGCAGTTCTTC.